This entry describes one T cell receptor (beta chain). The sample belongs to a study of blood T cell repertoires in COVID-19. On the study more broadly: Samples of COVID-19 (acute and convalescent) were obtained from the United States, Italy and Spain. T cells, B-cell-depleted T cells, or PBMCs provided the cDNA or gDNA that served as material.

The CDR3 is made up of 13 amino acids. V gave up 1 base and J gave up 15 bases, with 15 bases separating them. Per germline, CDR1 SNHLY and CDR2 FYNNEI. Generated by immunoSEQ multiplex PCR, the TCRdb table keeps only in-frame clones and is missing some. This table holds approximately 74,000 clones, around 77% found once. The rearrangement links TRBV2 to TRBJ1-4; TRBD1 might be the D (6 bases). The sample was peripheral blood. This clonotype originated in a man aged 60 to 75 with acute or convalescent COVID-19. DNA of the CDR3: TGTGCCAGCAGTGAAGATCGAAGGGGGACGATGTTTTTT. Amino acid sequence: CASSEDRRGTMFF.